The rows below give T cell receptor beta chains drawn from one sample of a study of blood T cells in healthy people across ages. TCRdb called the 5' RACE reads again in MiXCR, with one record for every CDR3 protein. The table includes roughly 2 million distinct CDR3 sequences, less than 50% detected once. Sequenced: blood. Receptor source: a woman aged 40 to 55 in good health. CDR3s include the opening cysteine and the closing phenylalanine or tryptophan. The D gene is left open where the match is weak. Only part of the rows carry a size: once, few, many, or a class if the clone is expanded.

>-|TRBJ1-6|TRBV25-1|-
TGTGCCAGCAGTACACCGAGCTCCTATAATTCACCCCTCCACTTT
CASSTPSSYNSPLHF
>-|TRBJ2-7|TRBV14|many
TGTGCCAGCAGCCAAGGGGACGGACGCTACGAGCAGTACTTC
CASSQGDGRYEQYF
>-|TRBJ2-7|TRBV29-1|few
TGCAGCGTCCCTGGGCCAGGACCCTCCTACGAGCAGTACTTC
CSVPGPGPSYEQYF
>-|TRBJ1-6|TRBV12-3/TRBV12-4|-
TGTGCCAGCAGCCACCCGAATCGGGCCAGATTAAATTCACCCCTCCACTTT
CASSHPNRARLNSPLHF
>-|TRBJ2-1|TRBV7-2|many
TGTGCCAGCAGCCTCGGGCCCCCGCAGGGGTTCTTC
CASSLGPPQGFF
>-|TRBJ2-7|TRBV7-8|many
TGTGCCAGCAGCTCCCCCCTGTCCTACGAGCAGTACTTC
CASSSPLSYEQYF
>-|TRBJ2-5|TRBV27|few
TGTGCCAGCAGCCCATTGAGGTTGGAGACCCAGTACTTC
CASSPLRLETQYF
>-|TRBJ2-3|TRBV6-5|-
TGTGCCAGCAGTCCGGTGTTCTCAGATACGCAGTATTTT
CASSPVFSDTQYF
>TRBD1|TRBJ1-5|TRBV28|-
TGTGCCAGCAGTTTCTCGGGACAGCCACCACAGCCCCAGCATTTT
CASSFSGQPPQPQHF
>-|TRBJ2-1|TRBV20-1|few
TGCAGTGCTAGAGCCCCGGCGGTTGAGCAGTTCTTC
CSARAPAVEQFF
>-|TRBJ2-7|TRBV10-3|-
TGTGCCACCGCCGAGACGTCGGACTACGAGCAGTACTTC
CATAETSDYEQYF
>TRBD1|TRBJ1-4|TRBV10-3|-
TGTGCCATCAGTGCCAACCCGGGACAGGGGGATGAAGAACTGTTTTTT
CAISANPGQGDEELFF
>TRBD2|TRBJ2-5|TRBV10-3|many
TGTGCCATCAAAAGTAGCGGGGACCAAGAGACCCAGTACTTC
CAIKSSGDQETQYF
>TRBD2|TRBJ2-1|TRBV5-1|few
TGCGCCAGCAGCTCCTTAAGGACTAGCGATAATGAGCAGTTCTTC
CASSSLRTSDNEQFF
>-|TRBJ2-5|TRBV11-2|few
TGTGCCAGCAGAGGGCGGCCCCAAGAGACCCAGTACTTC
CASRGRPQETQYF
>TRBD2|TRBJ2-1|TRBV5-1|few
TGCGCCAGCAGCATAGCGGGGGGGAACTCCTACAATGAGCAGTTCTTC
CASSIAGGNSYNEQFF
>TRBD1|TRBJ2-1|TRBV5-1|-
TGCGCCAGCAGCTGGCAAGGGGGCGGCTACAATGAGCAGTTCTTC
CASSWQGGGYNEQFF
>TRBD2|TRBJ2-5|TRBV7-9|few
TGTGCCAGCAGCAAACCGACTAGCGGGGTCCTTGGAGGGCAGTACTTC
CASSKPTSGVLGGQYF
>-|TRBJ2-6|TRBV29-1|-
TGCAGCGTTGAAGCAAGGGGGACAGGGGCCAACGTCCTGACTTTC
CSVEARGTGANVLTF
>-|TRBJ1-6|TRBV5-1|few
TGCGCCAGCAGCCTACAGGGAGACGAGAATTCACCCCTCCACTTT
CASSLQGDENSPLHF
>-|TRBJ1-4|TRBV7-2|-
TGTGCCAGCAGCTTAAGGGGGGGAACCCCTAATGAAAAACTGTTTTTT
CASSLRGGTPNEKLFF
>TRBD2|TRBJ2-3|TRBV20-1|-
TGCAGTGCTAGGTCCCATGTGGGACTAGCCTCAGATACGCAGTATTTT
CSARSHVGLASDTQYF
>-|TRBJ1-5|TRBV19|-
TGTGCCAGCCTAACACAGGGAGGCAATCAGCCCCAGCATTTT
CASLTQGGNQPQHF
>TRBD2|TRBJ2-3|TRBV12-3/TRBV12-4|many
TGTGCCAGCAGCTTGAGCGGGGCAGATACGCAGTATTTT
CASSLSGADTQYF
>-|TRBJ1-4|TRBV29-1|-
TGCAGCGCACGAGGCCTCGGGGCTGAGAAACTGTTTTTT
CSARGLGAEKLFF
>-|TRBJ2-3|TRBV7-2|-
TGTGCCAGCAGCTCCCCGTCGTGGAGGGAAGCAGATACGCAGTATTTT
CASSSPSWREADTQYF
>TRBD2|TRBJ2-5|TRBV5-1|-
TGCGCCAGCAGCCCAAGGACTAGCGGGGGGTTCCCTGGCGGGACCCAGTACTTC
CASSPRTSGGFPGGTQYF
>TRBD1|TRBJ2-3|TRBV11-2|few
TGTGCCAGCAGCCAAGGACAGGGGGTGTTTTCAGATACGCAGTATTTT
CASSQGQGVFSDTQYF
>TRBD2|TRBJ2-3|TRBV20-1|few
TGCAGTGCAAGGACTAGCGGGGGAGTGCAGTATTTT
CSARTSGGVQYF
>TRBD2|TRBJ2-1|TRBV20-1|-
TGCAGTGCTTTCCAACCTAGCGGGGGGACGTACAATGAGCAGTTCTTC
CSAFQPSGGTYNEQFF
>-|TRBJ2-7|TRBV12-3/TRBV12-4|-
TGTGCCAGCCTGGCGCCAGGTGTCCTCAATGAGCAGTACTTC
CASLAPGVLNEQYF
>-|TRBJ1-2|TRBV27|few
TGTGCCAGCAAAACCCTGGGTGTATATGGCTACACCTTC
CASKTLGVYGYTF
>-|TRBJ2-1|TRBV7-9|many
TGTGCCAGCAGCTTAGGGGCCTATGAGCAGTTCTTC
CASSLGAYEQFF
>TRBD2|TRBJ2-1|TRBV6-2/TRBV6-3|-
TGTGCCAGCAGTTATCGTGTGAGCGGGGGGTACAATGAGCAGTTCTTC
CASSYRVSGGYNEQFF
>-|TRBJ2-1|TRBV20-1|-
TGCAGTGCTAGAGATCGGCCCCTTTGGGTTTATGAGCAGTTCTTC
CSARDRPLWVYEQFF
>-|TRBJ2-7|TRBV12-3/TRBV12-4|-
TGTGCCAGCAGTTTACGACCGATTGACGAGCAGTACTTC
CASSLRPIDEQYF
>-|TRBJ2-4|TRBV3-1|once
TGTGCCAGCAGCCAAGTCGGGGTAGGGACCAAAAACATTCAGTACTTC
CASSQVGVGTKNIQYF